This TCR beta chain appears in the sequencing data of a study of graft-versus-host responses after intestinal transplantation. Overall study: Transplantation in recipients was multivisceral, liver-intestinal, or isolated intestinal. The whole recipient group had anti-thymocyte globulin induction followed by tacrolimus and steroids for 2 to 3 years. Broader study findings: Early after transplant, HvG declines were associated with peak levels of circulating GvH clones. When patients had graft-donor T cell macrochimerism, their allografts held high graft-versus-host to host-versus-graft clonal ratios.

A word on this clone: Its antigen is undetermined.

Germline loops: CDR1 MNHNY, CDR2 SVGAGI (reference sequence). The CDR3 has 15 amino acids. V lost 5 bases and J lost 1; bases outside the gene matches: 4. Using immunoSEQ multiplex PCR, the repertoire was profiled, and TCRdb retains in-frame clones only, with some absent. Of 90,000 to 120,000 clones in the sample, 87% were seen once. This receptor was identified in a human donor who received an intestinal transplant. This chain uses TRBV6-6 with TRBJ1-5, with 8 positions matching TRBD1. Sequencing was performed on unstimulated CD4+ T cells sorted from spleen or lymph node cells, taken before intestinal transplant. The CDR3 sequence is CASSTQGGSNQPQHF. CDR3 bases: TGTGCCAGCAGTACACAGGGGGGGAGCAATCAGCCCCAGCATTTT.